This T cell receptor (beta chain) was identified in a study of T cells in localized non-small cell lung cancer. Study observations and caveats: Uninvolved adjacent lung had the highest recorded T cell clonality, with tumor below it. Median detection of top 100 tumor clones in adjacent lung was over 45 clones. Heterogeneity is still possible, as just one tumor region was sequenced.

TCRdb keeps only in-frame clones here, not all; method: immunoSEQ multiplex PCR. The repertoire holds 20,000 to 25,000 clones, with roughly 87% as singletons. With V trimmed by 7 bases and J by 2 bases, 16 bases remained unmatched. Germline CDR1 and CDR2: LNHDA and SQIVND (reference sequence). This CDR3 comprises 17 residues. About this clone: What it binds is not known.

The starting material was peripheral blood, obtained before any cancer treatment. This sequence originates from a male donor aged 60 or over with stage I squamous cell lung carcinoma. The V and J genes are TRBV19 and TRBJ1-1, with 7 positions matching TRBD1. CDR3 bases: TGTGCCAGTAAGACCGGACAGGCCCAATCTCGAAACACTGAAGCTTTCTTT. Amino acid sequence: CASKTGQAQSRNTEAFF.